This T cell receptor (beta chain) originates from a study of blood T cell repertoires in COVID-19. Study information: Spain, Italy and the United States supplied samples that represented acute and convalescent COVID-19. PBMCs, B-cell-depleted T cells, or T cells were the source of the cDNA or gDNA that made up the material.

From germline, CDR1 is LGHDT and CDR2 YNNKEL (reference sequence). The CDR3 length is 14 residues. With 1 base clipped from V and 5 bases from J, the junction kept 3 bases outside the gene matches. Generated by immunoSEQ multiplex PCR, the TCRdb table keeps only in-frame clones and is missing some. The sample yields about 180,000 clones, 70% to 90% seen once. The clonotype comes from a woman aged 30 to 39 with active or convalescent COVID-19. V usage is TRBV3-1 (or the pseudogene TRBV3-2) and J usage is TRBJ1-1; 8 bases match TRBD1. The material sequenced was peripheral blood. The CDR3 protein is CASSQGQGLTEAFF. Here the CDR3 DNA reads TGTGCCAGCAGCCAAGGACAGGGGCTAACTGAAGCTTTCTTT.